Below are 29 T cell receptor beta chains sequenced from a single sample in a study of T cells after yellow fever vaccination. One entry per CDR3 protein results from TCRdb running MiXCR on the 5' RACE reads. This sample has 170,000 or so distinct CDR3 sequences, with approximately 6.2% found just once. This specimen consisted of CD4+ T cells sorted from PBMCs, obtained on the day of the first yellow fever vaccination. These receptors all come from a man younger than 30 who received the YFV17D yellow fever vaccine.

This clonotype was seen more than once but under ten times. CDR3: CASSLEGVIGTDTQYF. CDR3 nucleotides: TGTGCCAGCAGCTTAGAAGGGGTCATAGGCACAGATACGCAGTATTTT. This sequence joins TRBV7-2 and TRBJ2-3, with TRBD1 as a possible D gene (5 bases). The CDR3 has 16 amino acids. V was clipped by 1 base and J by 1 base, with 12 bases between them. CDR1 and CDR2 (germline): SGHTA, FQGNSA.

This clonotype was observed a handful of times. This sequence joins TRBV7-2 and TRBJ2-5, with 8 bases identical to TRBD2. Germline V gives CDR1 SGHTA, CDR2 FQGNSA. Trimming at V came to 2 bases and at J to 3 bases, leaving 8 bases not matched to a gene. The CDR3 contains 16 residues. CDR3 DNA sequence: TGTGCCAGCAGCTTATTACTCGGGGGGGCGGAAGAGACCCAGTACTTC. Its protein product is CASSLLLGGAEETQYF.

V usage is TRBV6-2 or TRBV6-3 and J usage is TRBJ1-2, with 7 bases fitting TRBD1. Germline-derived CDR1 and CDR2 are MNHEY and SVGEGT. The CDR3 runs to 11 residues. The V gene end was trimmed by 6 bases and the J gene end by 7 bases; junction bases not matched to a gene: 2. CDR3 sequence reads: CASSQGVGYTF. Here the CDR3 DNA reads TGTGCCAGCAGCCAGGGGGTTGGCTACACCTTC.

The genes are TRBV20-1 and TRBJ2-7, with D tentatively TRBD1 (5 bases). This CDR3 spans 12 amino acids. With 5 bases removed from V and 2 bases from J, the gap between germline ends came to 10 bases. Germline V lookup: CDR1 DFQATT, CDR2 SNEGSKA (reference sequence). DNA of the CDR3: TGCAGTGCTCCTAAGGACACCTACGAGCAGTACTTC. Its protein product is CSAPKDTYEQYF.

V gene TRBV5-5 combines with J gene TRBJ2-5, with 7 bases fitting TRBD2. Germline V gene data show CDR1 as SGHKS and CDR2 as YYEKEE (reference sequence). This CDR3 region has 15 residues. With V trimmed by 4 bases and J by 1 base, 7 bases remained unmatched. This chain's CDR3 is CASSRPGGSQETQYF. Here the CDR3 DNA reads TGTGCCAGCAGCCGTCCCGGGGGGAGCCAAGAGACCCAGTACTTC.

This clonotype was recorded at least ten times. V and J are TRBV20-1 and TRBJ2-3; the D is unclear. Germline assignment: CDR1 DFQATT and CDR2 SNEGSKA (reference sequence). CDR3 length: 14 residues. Between the trimmed V and J ends, which lost 6 bases and 7 bases, there was a span of 20 bases. The DNA of the CDR3 is TGCAGTGCACTGACACAGTTTCTTGTGAATACGCAGTATTTT. This encodes CSALTQFLVNTQYF.

This clonotype has only a few counts. The CDR3 is CASSFNNWRTEAFF. CDR3 bases: TGTGCCAGCAGTTTTAATAACTGGCGCACTGAAGCTTTCTTT. J is TRBJ1-1 and V is TRBV12-3 or TRBV12-4; no clear D. Trimming pared 3 bases from V and 4 bases from J, leaving 12 bases between. The CDR3 length is 14 residues.

At least ten counts were recorded for this clonotype. V gene TRBV5-1 combines with J gene TRBJ2-1, with D possibly being TRBD1 (5 bases). V was shortened by 6 bases and J by 2 bases, with 12 bases between the two germline ends. CDR1 is SGHRS and CDR2 is YFSETQ in the germline V gene. The CDR3 spans 14 residues. CDR3 sequence (DNA): TGCGCCAGCACGTCAGGGATGACCTACAATGAGCAGTTCTTC. This codes for CASTSGMTYNEQFF.

In its sample, this clonotype was seen a few times. The chain employs TRBV12-3 or TRBV12-4 and TRBJ2-2; D is ambiguous. This CDR3 is built from 15 residues. V was clipped by 3 bases and J by 0 bases, with 8 bases between them. Here the CDR3 DNA reads TGTGCCAGCAGTTTTAGGTATTCGAACACCGGGGAGCTGTTTTTT. The encoded protein is CASSFRYSNTGELFF.

This clonotype has at least ten counts. V usage is TRBV18 and J usage is TRBJ2-7, with 7 bases matching TRBD1. Germline CDR1 is KGHSH and CDR2 is LQKENI. The CDR3 is made up of 13 amino acids. The V gene end was trimmed by 3 bases and the J gene end by 9 bases; junction bases not matched to a gene: 8. CDR3 loop: CASSPGDRASQYV. CDR3 nucleotide sequence: TGTGCCAGCTCACCGGGCGACAGGGCGTCGCAGTACGTC.

This clonotype occurred a few times. The V gene is TRBV25-1, the J gene TRBJ2-7; D is undetermined. CDR3 length: 14 amino acids. The V gene lost 2 bases and the J gene lost 2 bases, with 10 bases spanning the gap. CDR1 MGHDK and CDR2 SYGVNS come from the germline V gene. The DNA of the CDR3 is TGTGCCAGCAGTGAACCGGACCCAGCCTACGAGCAGTACTTC. Translation: CASSEPDPAYEQYF.

With regard to this clonotype: Since a much larger clone is just one base distant, this may be a read error. V and J are TRBV7-2 and TRBJ2-3, with no clear D. This CDR3 region has 13 residues. CDR1 is SGHTA and CDR2 is FQGNSA in the germline V gene. The CDR3 nucleotides are TGTGCCAGCAGCCCCTATAGCACAGATGCGCAGTATTTT. It is translated as CASSPYSTDAQYF.

This clonotype has at least ten counts. The CDR3 DNA reads TGCGCCAGCAGCCAACCCACACGGAACACCGGGGAGCTGTTTTTT. This sequence encodes CASSQPTRNTGELFF. The chain joins TRBV4-1 to TRBJ2-2; D unresolved. Deletions cut 2 bases from V and 1 base from J, with 8 bases between. Germline assignment: CDR1 MGHRA and CDR2 YSYEKL. The CDR3 extends over 15 amino acids.

This clonotype was detected a few times. J is TRBJ1-6 and V is TRBV20-1, with a weak D call TRBD1 (5 bases). The CDR3 is 14 amino acids. V gave up 1 base and J gave up 9 bases, with 13 bases separating them. From germline, CDR1 is DFQATT and CDR2 SNEGSKA (reference sequence). Here the CDR3 DNA reads TGCAGTGCTAGAGCGGGGGGACCGACTTCACCCCTCCACTTT. It specifies CSARAGGPTSPLHF.

Many counts were recorded for this clonotype. The chain's CDR3 is CASSQDLGQGLVLFF. In DNA, the CDR3 is TGCGCCAGCAGCCAAGATCTCGGTCAGGGACTGGTGTTGTTTTTT. The chain employs TRBV4-3 and TRBJ1-4; D is possibly TRBD1 (5 bases). The CDR3 runs to 15 residues. Trimming shortened V by 0 bases and J by 15 bases, and 20 bases separated the two germline ends. CDR1 is LGHNA, CDR2 YSLEER, per germline.

In its sample, this clonotype was seen many times. This chain links TRBV18 with TRBJ2-7; D gene uncertain. The V end lost 2 bases, the J end lost 2 bases, and 10 bases lay between the germline ends. This CDR3 contains 14 residues. Germline V gives CDR1 KGHSH, CDR2 LQKENI. The CDR3 loop reads CASSPYDGTYEQYF. CDR3 DNA sequence: TGTGCCAGCTCACCATATGACGGAACCTACGAGCAGTACTTC.

This clonotype was observed at least ten times. This rearrangement joins TRBV9 to TRBJ1-2, with D perhaps matching TRBD1 (5 bases). Germline CDR1 is SGDLS and CDR2 is YYNGEE. V was cut by 4 bases and J by 8 bases, with 12 bases left in between. The CDR3 totals 12 residues. This CDR3 is CASSRGVQGYTF. In DNA, the CDR3 is TGTGCCAGCAGCAGAGGGGTGCAGGGCTACACCTTC.

This clonotype showed up many times. The rearrangement links TRBV29-1 to TRBJ1-1; TRBD1 is a possible D gene (5 bases). Between the trimmed V and J ends, which lost 3 bases and 1 base, there was a span of 15 bases. CDR1 SQVTM and CDR2 ANQGSEA come from the germline V gene. This CDR3 contains 15 residues. Here the CDR3 DNA reads TGCAGCGTTGAGGGTGGGGTCAGGGCGAACACTGAAGCTTTCTTT. As protein: CSVEGGVRANTEAFF.

This clonotype has more than one count but fewer than ten. CDR3 nucleotides: TGTGCCAGCAGTTACCCGAACAGGGGGGAGACCCAGCATTTT. It encodes CASSYPNRGETQHF. The rearrangement links TRBV6-2 or TRBV6-3 to TRBJ1-5; TRBD1 aligns across 8 bases. V dropped 2 bases and J dropped 11; count of bases not matched to a gene: 8. From germline, CDR1 is MNHEY and CDR2 SVGEGT. This CDR3 has 14 residues.

The chain links TRBV28 to TRBJ2-5, with 8 bases matching TRBD1. CDR1 and CDR2 (germline): MDHEN, SYDVKM. With V trimmed by 4 bases and J by 5 bases, 12 bases remained unmatched. This CDR3 comprises 16 residues. The CDR3 sequence: CASSSSGTGFRETQYF. In DNA form, the CDR3 reads TGTGCCAGCAGTTCCTCCGGGACAGGATTCCGGGAGACCCAGTACTTC.

This chain's CDR3 is CASTRRGGSTDTQYF. For the CDR3, the DNA is TGCGCCAGCACGCGTCGCGGGGGGAGCACAGATACGCAGTATTTT. The genes are TRBV5-1 and TRBJ2-3, with 8 bases fitting TRBD2. With 6 bases clipped from V and 0 bases from J, the junction kept 6 bases outside the gene matches. From germline, CDR1 is SGHRS and CDR2 YFSETQ. This CDR3 comprises 15 residues.

This clonotype has at least ten counts. The rearrangement joins TRBV4-3 to TRBJ2-3, with 7 bases matching TRBD2. V was pared by 0 bases and J by 5 bases, with 8 bases of the junction left unmatched. The germline V gene encodes CDR1 LGHNA and CDR2 YSLEER. The CDR3 sequence is 16 residues long. The CDR3 protein is CASSQDHRTREDTQYF. The CDR3 bases are TGCGCCAGCAGCCAAGATCACCGGACTAGGGAAGATACGCAGTATTTT.

The sample holds many counts of this clonotype. The chain recombines TRBV20-1 with TRBJ2-3; 7 nucleotides match TRBD2. Trimming took 6 bases from V and 9 from J; bases not matched to a gene: 9. The CDR3 covers 12 residues. Germline V gene lookup returns CDR1 DFQATT and CDR2 SNEGSKA (reference sequence). The CDR3 DNA reads as TGCAGTGCCCGGACTAGGGGCGGGACGCAGTATTTT. Its protein is CSARTRGGTQYF.

This clonotype occurred a few times. V and J are TRBV5-1 and TRBJ2-7; 9 bases line up with TRBD1. Germline V lookup: CDR1 SGHRS, CDR2 YFSETQ. This CDR3 spans 15 amino acids. Unmatched junction bases numbered 7, after V lost 1 base and J lost 5 bases. DNA of the CDR3: TGCGCCAGCAGCTTGAGGGGACAGGGTATAGACGAGCAGTACTTC. It translates to CASSLRGQGIDEQYF.

This clonotype was seen ten or more times. The gene calls are TRBV7-7 and TRBJ2-3; TRBD1 might be the D (6 bases). Trimming cost V 5 bases and J 0 bases, with 12 bases left between them. Germline V gene lookup returns CDR1 SSHAT and CDR2 FNYEAQ (reference sequence). This CDR3 has 15 amino acids. CDR3 DNA sequence: TGTGCCAGCAGCCAACAAGGACAGAGCACAGATACGCAGTATTTT. Its translation is CASSQQGQSTDTQYF. Filled out from reference TRBV7-7 and TRBJ2-3, the complete variable domain reads GAGVSQSPRYKVTKRGQDVTLRCDPISSHATLYWYQQALGQGPEFLTYFNYEAQPDKSGLPSDRFSAERPEGSISTLTIQRTEQRDSAMYRCASSQQGQSTDTQYFGPGTRLTVL.

This clonotype was counted at least ten times. The V and J genes are TRBV20-1 and TRBJ2-7; D is possibly TRBD1 (6 bases). V was clipped by 5 bases and J by 6 bases, with 11 bases between them. The CDR3 length is 11 residues. Germline V lookup: CDR1 DFQATT, CDR2 SNEGSKA (reference sequence). CDR3 residues: CSAPGASEQYF. The CDR3 region has the DNA TGCAGTGCTCCAGGGGCTTCCGAGCAGTACTTC.

This chain joins TRBV20-1 and TRBJ1-2; 10 bases match TRBD1. The germline CDR1 and CDR2 sequences are DFQATT and SNEGSKA (reference sequence). The CDR3 contains 13 residues. V trimming: 6 bases; J trimming: 8 bases; junction bases outside the gene matches: 9. CDR3 in amino acids: CSALGDRGGGYTF. The DNA of the CDR3 is TGCAGTGCCCTCGGGGACAGGGGCGGCGGCTACACCTTC.

This clonotype was counted between two and nine times. In DNA, the CDR3 is TGTGCCAGCAGTTTTCTCCCCCAGCCCCAGCATTTT. Translated, it gives CASSFLPQPQHF. V usage is TRBV12-3 or TRBV12-4 and J usage is TRBJ1-5; D remains unclear. The CDR3 loop spans 12 amino acids. Trimming stripped 3 bases from V and 7 bases from J, with 7 bases between.

The V and J genes are TRBV6-5 and TRBJ2-3, with 9 bases lining up with TRBD2. Germline V CDR1 and CDR2: MNHEY, SVGAGI. V was pared by 6 bases and J by 0 bases, with 4 bases of the junction left unmatched. This CDR3 comprises 15 residues. DNA for the CDR3: TGTGCCAGCAGGGGGAGCGGGGGGAGCACAGATACGCAGTATTTT. Translated, it gives CASRGSGGSTDTQYF.